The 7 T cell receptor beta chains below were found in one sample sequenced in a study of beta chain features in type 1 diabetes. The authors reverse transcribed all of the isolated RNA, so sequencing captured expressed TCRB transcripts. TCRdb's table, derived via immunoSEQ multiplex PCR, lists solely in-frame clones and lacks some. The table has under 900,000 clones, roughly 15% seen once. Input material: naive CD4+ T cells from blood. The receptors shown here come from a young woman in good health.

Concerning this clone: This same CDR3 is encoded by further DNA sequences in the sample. CDR3 nucleotide sequence: TGCGCCAGCAGCCAAGGCAGAAACACAGATACGCAGTATTTT. It translates to CASSQGRNTDTQYF. The V call is TRBV4-3, the J call TRBJ2-3, with no clear D. The CDR3 consists of 14 residues. CDR1 is LGHNA and CDR2 is YSLEER in the germline V gene. Trimming cost V 1 base and J 2 bases, with 7 bases left between them.

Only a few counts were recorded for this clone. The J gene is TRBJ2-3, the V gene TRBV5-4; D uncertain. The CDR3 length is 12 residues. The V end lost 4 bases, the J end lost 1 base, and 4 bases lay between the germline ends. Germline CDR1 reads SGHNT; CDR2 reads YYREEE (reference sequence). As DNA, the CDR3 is TGTGCCAGCAGCACACGCACAGATACGCAGTATTTT. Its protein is CASSTRTDTQYF.

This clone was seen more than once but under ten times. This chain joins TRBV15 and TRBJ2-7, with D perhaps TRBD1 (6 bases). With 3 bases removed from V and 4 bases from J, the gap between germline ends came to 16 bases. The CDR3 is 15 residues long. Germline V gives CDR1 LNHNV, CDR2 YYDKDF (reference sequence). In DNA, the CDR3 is TGTGCCACCAGCAGGCAGACAGGCTTATGGTACGAGCAGTACTTC. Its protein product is CATSRQTGLWYEQYF.

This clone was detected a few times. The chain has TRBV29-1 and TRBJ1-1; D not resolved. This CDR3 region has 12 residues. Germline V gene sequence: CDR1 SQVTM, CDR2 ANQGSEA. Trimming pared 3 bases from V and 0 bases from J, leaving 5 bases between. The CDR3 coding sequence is TGCAGCGTTGATCCCATGAACACTGAAGCTTTCTTT. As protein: CSVDPMNTEAFF.

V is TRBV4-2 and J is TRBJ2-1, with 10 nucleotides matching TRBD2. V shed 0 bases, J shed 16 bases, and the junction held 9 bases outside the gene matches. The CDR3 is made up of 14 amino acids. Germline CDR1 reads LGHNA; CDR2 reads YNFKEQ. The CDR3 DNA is TGTGCCAGCAGCCAAGATCGCGATAGCGGGAGGTATTTCTTC. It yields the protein CASSQDRDSGRYFF.

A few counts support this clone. The CDR3: CASSYSLARRNYEQYF. The CDR3 nucleotides are TGTGCCAGCAGTTACTCGCTCGCGAGACGGAACTACGAGCAGTACTTC. This chain links TRBV6-5 with TRBJ2-7; D remains ambiguous. Per the germline V gene, CDR1 is MNHEY and CDR2 is SVGAGI. V lost 0 bases and J 3 bases, leaving 15 bases between the germline ends. The CDR3 consists of 16 residues.

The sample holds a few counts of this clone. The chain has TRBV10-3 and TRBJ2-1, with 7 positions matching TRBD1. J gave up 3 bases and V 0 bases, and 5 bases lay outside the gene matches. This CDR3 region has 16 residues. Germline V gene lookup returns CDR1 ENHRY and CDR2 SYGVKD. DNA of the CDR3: TGTGCCATCAGTGAGTCCCCACACAGGGGCTACAATGAGCAGTTCTTC. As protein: CAISESPHRGYNEQFF.